The next 24 T cell receptor beta chains were all read from a single sample in a study of blood T cell repertoires in COVID-19. Method: immunoSEQ multiplex PCR; TCRdb's copy keeps in-frame clones and lacks some. Of 250,000 to 400,000 clones listed, 75% to 90% are singletons. Material: peripheral blood. The receptor set was obtained from a woman in her twenties or thirties with COVID-19, enrolled during active disease.

The rearrangement uses TRBV7-2 and TRBJ1-6; TRBD1 might be the D (6 bases). The CDR3 is 15 residues long. CDR1 SGHTA and CDR2 FQGNSA come from the germline V gene. The V end was cut by 6 bases, the J end by 4 bases, with 13 bases between. The CDR3: CASSIGQQYNSPLHF. CDR3 sequence (DNA): TGTGCCAGCAGTATAGGACAGCAATATAATTCACCCCTCCACTTT.

The chain carries TRBV19 and TRBJ2-1; 9 nucleotides match TRBD2. Trimming took 5 bases from V and 7 from J; bases not matched to a gene: 6. The CDR3 runs to 14 residues. Germline V gene data show CDR1 as LNHDA and CDR2 as SQIVND (reference sequence). For the CDR3, the DNA is TGTGCCAGTAGTCCCCGACTAGCGGAAAATGAGCAGTTCTTC. It is translated as CASSPRLAENEQFF.

The chain employs TRBV7-6 and TRBJ1-2; TRBD1 matches at 8 bases. V was pared by 4 bases and J by 7 bases, with 14 bases of the junction left unmatched. CDR3 size: 16 residues. Germline values: CDR1 SGHVS, CDR2 FNYEAQ. CDR3 region: CASSSQVTDRGGGYTF. CDR3 nucleotide sequence: TGTGCCAGCAGCTCCCAGGTCACCGACAGGGGAGGTGGCTACACCTTC.

The V and J genes are TRBV18 and TRBJ1-2; D call uncertain. Germline values: CDR1 KGHSH, CDR2 LQKENI. The CDR3 is 14 amino acids. V lost 1 base and J lost 6, with 12 bases in between. DNA of the CDR3: TGTGCCAGCTCACCACTTTCGCAGGAGGATGGCTACACCTTC. Encoded protein: CASSPLSQEDGYTF.

The chain combines TRBV30 with TRBJ2-7, with D possibly being TRBD2 (6 bases). The CDR3 is made up of 13 amino acids. V lost 0 bases and J lost 6, with 12 bases in between. The V gene's germline CDR1 is GTSNPN and CDR2 SVGIG (reference sequence). CDR3 DNA sequence: TGTGCCTGGAGTGTGCTCGGGGGATCCGAGCAGTACTTC. It is translated as CAWSVLGGSEQYF.

The chain has TRBV10-2 and TRBJ2-1; the match to TRBD2 covers 13 bases. CDR3 length: 14 residues. The V gene's germline CDR1 is WSHSY and CDR2 SAAADI. After removal of 7 bases from V and 5 bases from J, the junction contained 2 bases not matched to a gene. CDR3 region: CASTGLAGDNEQFF. As DNA, the CDR3 is TGCGCCAGCACTGGACTAGCGGGAGACAATGAGCAGTTCTTC.

V is TRBV7-9 and J is TRBJ2-1, with 7 bases aligning to TRBD2. The germline gives CDR1 SEHNR, CDR2 FQNEAQ (reference sequence). V shed 4 bases, J shed 5 bases, and the junction held 8 bases outside the gene matches. This CDR3 has 15 residues. The CDR3 nucleotides read TGTGCCAGCAGCTCCCTGACAGCGGGAAACAATGAGCAGTTCTTC. Protein: CASSSLTAGNNEQFF.

This clone showed up just a few times. The chain uses TRBV15 and TRBJ1-2, with 7 bases that match TRBD1. J gave up 4 bases and V 5 bases, and 10 bases lay outside the gene matches. Germline V gene sequence: CDR1 LNHNV, CDR2 YYDKDF (reference sequence). This CDR3 spans 15 amino acids. CDR3 in DNA: TGTGCCACCAGCGTTGGGACAGAACTTCTCTATGGCTACACCTTC. Protein product: CATSVGTELLYGYTF. Full variable domain (missing parts from reference TRBV15 and TRBJ1-2): DAMVIQNPRYQVTQFGKPVTLSCSQTLNHNVMYWYQQKSSQAPKLLFHYYDKDFNNEADTPDNFQSRRPNTSFCFLDIRSPGLGDTAMYLCATSVGTELLYGYTFGSGTRLTVV.

This sequence joins TRBV9 and TRBJ2-2; 12 bases line up with TRBD2. This CDR3 has 16 amino acids. The V segment lost 4 bases and the J segment 3 bases; nucleotides outside the gene matches: 4. Germline V gene data show CDR1 as SGDLS and CDR2 as YYNGEE. The CDR3, as DNA: TGTGCCAGCAGCCCCGGACTAGCGGGGTACACCGGGGAGCTGTTTTTT. Translating gives CASSPGLAGYTGELFF.

This clone was recorded at least ten times. V usage is TRBV28 and J usage is TRBJ1-5, with a possible D match to TRBD1 (5 bases). The germline V gene has CDR1 MDHEN and CDR2 SYDVKM. The germline V and J ends were trimmed by 2 bases and 7 bases, with 21 bases remaining between them. The CDR3 totals 17 residues. CDR3 residues: CASSLKSVPRRGQPQHF. In DNA form, the CDR3 reads TGTGCCAGCAGTTTAAAATCGGTACCCAGGCGGGGCCAGCCCCAGCATTTT.

The V call is TRBV4-2, the J call TRBJ2-4, with D unresolved. V gave up 1 base and J gave up 3 bases, with 7 bases separating them. CDR3 length equals 14 residues. Germline V CDR1 and CDR2: LGHNA, YNFKEQ. CDR3 bases: TGTGCCAGCAGCCAAGTCCTAGACAAAAACATTCAGTACTTC. Translated: CASSQVLDKNIQYF.

The gene calls are TRBV6-5 and TRBJ1-1, with 8 bases matching TRBD1. V trimming: 5 bases; J trimming: 5 bases; junction bases outside the gene matches: 7. The CDR3 length is 14 residues. Per the germline V gene, CDR1 is MNHEY and CDR2 is SVGAGI. This CDR3 reads CASSSRGRETEAFF. The CDR3 DNA sequence: TGTGCCAGCAGTAGCAGGGGGCGCGAAACTGAAGCTTTCTTT.

The genes are TRBV5-4 and TRBJ1-1, with no clear D. V lost 3 bases and J lost 0, with 9 bases in between. The CDR3 loop spans 14 amino acids. The germline V gene has CDR1 SGHNT and CDR2 YYREEE (reference sequence). The CDR3 protein is CASSSPQMNTEAFF. The DNA for the CDR3 is TGTGCCAGCAGCTCCCCTCAGATGAACACTGAAGCTTTCTTT.

The rearrangement uses TRBV6-4 and TRBJ2-3, with TRBD2 matching 14 bases. Germline assignment: CDR1 MRHNA and CDR2 SNTAGT. The CDR3 sequence is 17 residues long. The V and J ends lost 1 base and 5 bases, in that order; junction bases with no gene match: 5. The CDR3 reads CASSDWGLAGAKDTQYF. DNA for the CDR3: TGTGCCAGCAGTGACTGGGGACTAGCGGGAGCAAAAGATACGCAGTATTTT.

The chain employs TRBV5-1 and TRBJ1-2, with D maybe TRBD1 (5 bases). Germline loops: CDR1 SGHRS, CDR2 YFSETQ. This CDR3 has 14 amino acids. With 4 bases removed from V and 7 bases from J, the gap between germline ends came to 17 bases. The CDR3 sequence: CASSQASRAGGYTF. CDR3 sequence (DNA): TGCGCCAGCAGCCAAGCATCCAGGGCTGGTGGCTACACCTTC. The full variable domain, its missing parts supplied by reference TRBV5-1 and TRBJ1-2, is KAGVTQTPRYLIKTRGQQVTLSCSPISGHRSVSWYQQTPGQGLQFLFEYFSETQRNKGNFPGRFSGRQFSNSRSEMNVSTLELGDSALYLCASSQASRAGGYTFGSGTRLTVV.

The rearrangement uses TRBV28 and TRBJ2-1; TRBD2 might be the D (6 bases). V gave up 5 bases and J gave up 6 bases, with 17 bases separating them. The CDR3 consists of 15 residues. Germline V CDR1 and CDR2: MDHEN, SYDVKM. CDR3 amino acids: CASSLQVADSNEQFF. CDR3 coding DNA: TGTGCCAGCAGTCTACAGGTAGCGGACTCCAATGAGCAGTTCTTC. The full variable domain, rest sourced from reference TRBV28 and TRBJ2-1, is DVKVTQSSRYLVKRTGEKVFLECVQDMDHENMFWYRQDPGLGLRLIYFSYDVKMKEKGDIPEGYSVSREKKERFSLILESASTNQTSMYLCASSLQVADSNEQFFGPGTRLTVL.

The V gene is TRBV14, the J gene TRBJ2-2; 7 nucleotides match TRBD1. The ends lost 0 bases at V and 5 bases at J; junction bases unmatched: 6. Germline loops: CDR1 SGHDN, CDR2 FVKESK. The CDR3 totals 16 residues. The CDR3: CASSQDYRGLTGELFF. The DNA of the CDR3 is TGTGCCAGCAGCCAAGATTACAGGGGTTTGACCGGGGAGCTGTTTTTT.

The chain carries TRBV18 and TRBJ2-7; no clear D gene. Germline V CDR1 and CDR2: KGHSH, LQKENI. The CDR3 extends over 12 amino acids. The germline V and J ends were trimmed by 3 bases and 2 bases, with 5 bases remaining between them. This chain's CDR3 is CASSPRAYEQYF. DNA for the CDR3: TGTGCCAGCTCACCCCGTGCCTACGAGCAGTACTTC.

The chain links TRBV3-1 (or the pseudogene TRBV3-2) to TRBJ2-5; D is ambiguous. V lost 2 bases and J lost 1, with 8 bases in between. Germline V lookup: CDR1 LGHDT, CDR2 YNNKEL (reference sequence). The CDR3 extends over 14 amino acids. CDR3 bases: TGTGCCAGCAGCCAATTACAGCTCCAAGAGACCCAGTACTTC. It specifies CASSQLQLQETQYF.

The gene calls are TRBV6-5 and TRBJ1-1; D unresolved. Trimming removed 4 bases at V and 2 bases at J, with 8 bases between. CDR1 is MNHEY and CDR2 is SVGAGI in the germline V gene. This CDR3 spans 13 amino acids. For the CDR3, the DNA is TGTGCCAGCAGTTGGCCGGGAAACACTGAAGCTTTCTTT. Translating gives CASSWPGNTEAFF.

V usage is TRBV27 and J usage is TRBJ1-1; 7 nucleotides agree with TRBD1. The V gene's germline CDR1 is MNHEY and CDR2 SMNVEV (reference sequence). V was pared by 2 bases and J by 1 base, with 4 bases of the junction left unmatched. The CDR3 is made up of 15 amino acids. The CDR3 DNA follows: TGTGCCAGCAGTTTAACAGGGGTGGGGAACACTGAAGCTTTCTTT. This sequence encodes CASSLTGVGNTEAFF.

The chain joins TRBV25-1 to TRBJ2-7; tentatively, D is TRBD2 (5 bases). Trimming stripped 4 bases from V and 3 bases from J, with 10 bases between. Germline assignment: CDR1 MGHDK and CDR2 SYGVNS. The CDR3 totals 13 residues. In DNA form, the CDR3 reads TGTGCCAGCAGTGCCCCAGAGGGCTACGAGCAGTACTTC. This encodes CASSAPEGYEQYF.

The chain employs TRBV4-1 and TRBJ2-1; 10 bases agree with TRBD2. Germline V gene data show CDR1 as MGHRA and CDR2 as YSYEKL. CDR3 length equals 16 residues. The V and J ends lost 1 base and 9 bases, in that order; junction bases with no gene match: 9. CDR3 in DNA: TGCGCCAGCAGCCAAGTGTCCCTAGCGGGAGCGGTTGAGCAGTTCTTC. Encoded protein: CASSQVSLAGAVEQFF.

The V call is TRBV19, the J call TRBJ2-3; 8 bases map to TRBD2. There are 16 residues in the CDR3. The V gene's germline CDR1 is LNHDA and CDR2 SQIVND (reference sequence). Germline trimming cut 5 bases from V and 1 base from J; bases unmatched to any gene: 8. Here the CDR3 DNA reads TGTGCCAGTAGTCCCGGGACTAGGGGAGGCACAGATACGCAGTATTTT. It yields the protein CASSPGTRGGTDTQYF.